This T cell receptor (beta chain) is drawn from a study of CD8+ T cells in alopecia areata. After isolation, RNA underwent reverse transcription to generate cDNA as the sequencing template. Libraries were prepared by immunoSEQ multiplex PCR; TCRdb keeps only in-frame clonotypes and omits some of them. This sample yields around 69,000 clones, of which approximately 58% are seen a single time; approximately 19% belongs to the top ten. This CDR3 spans 14 amino acids. Germline assignment: CDR1 MNHEY and CDR2 SMNVEV (reference sequence). The sequence was collected from a human donor with alopecia areata. V is TRBV27 and J is TRBJ2-5; possibly TRBD1 or TRBD2 for D (7 bases each). With the DNA end fitting TRBJ2-7 better, the J assignment may be wrong. This specimen was CD8+ T cells sorted from blood, taken at week 0. DNA for the CDR3: TGTGCCAGCAGTATGTACAGGGGAGGGGACGAGCAGTACTTC. Its protein product is CASSMYRGGDEQYF.